Given below is one TCR beta chain in context. The germline CDR1 and CDR2 sequences are MGHDK and SYGVNS. The CDR3 spans 15 residues. V lost 1 base to trimming and J lost 7 bases, with 14 bases between them. The entry originates in a study of OX40 agonist ivuxolimab in advanced cancers. Measured with immunoSEQ multiplex PCR; TCRdb has only the in-frame clones, and not every one. This table holds approximately 12,000 clones, 75% to 95% found once. Systemic immunosuppression or autoimmune disease history was grounds to exclude patients. This rearrangement joins TRBV25-1 to TRBJ2-1, with a weak D call TRBD2 (5 bases). This sequence originates from an adult with an advanced solid tumor such as melanoma, head and neck, liver or kidney cancer. The sample here was CD4+ or CD8+ T cells sorted from blood, taken in a trial of the OX40 agonist ivuxolimab. The CDR3 sequence is CASSEFGVGGNEQFF. The CDR3 region has the DNA TGTGCCAGCAGTGAATTCGGGGTAGGAGGAAATGAGCAGTTCTTC.